The present entry profiles one TCR beta chain with its context. Its antigen is not known. For donors with ophthalmopathy, the disease showed moderate-to-severe activity, reached CAS ≥3 and NOSPECS ≥4, and had lasted under 3 months. Enrollment excluded any patients with other autoimmune diseases, uncontrolled infections, pregnancy or lactation. This specimen comes from a study of Graves' ophthalmopathy and Graves' hyperthyroidism. Study observations and caveats: The model flagged ophthalmopathy progression at around 70% sensitivity and around 72% specificity. Most thyroid clonotypes expanded beyond 0.001 frequency were also found in blood.

CDR1 and CDR2 (germline): SQVTM, ANQGSEA. V was pared by 7 bases and J by 1 base, with 8 bases of the junction left unmatched. This CDR3 comprises 14 residues. Using RNA transcripts, the TCR beta CDR3 regions were amplified. Scientists carried out first-round RT-PCR using HTBI primers and then a second-round multiplex PCR. MiXCR, run by TCRdb on the multiplex PCR reads, gives a single entry per CDR3 protein. This table holds hundreds of thousands of distinct CDR3 sequences, about two fifths found once. The chain links TRBV29-1 to TRBJ2-3; 7 bases match TRBD2. The receptor was derived from an adult man with Graves' ophthalmopathy. Sequenced material: peripheral blood. This CDR3 reads CSATSLAGTDTQYF. In DNA form, the CDR3 reads TGCAGCGCGACCAGTCTAGCGGGCACAGATACGCAGTATTTT.